This T cell receptor beta chain was identified during a study of blood T cell repertoires in COVID-19. Study background: COVID-19 samples from acute and convalescent phases originated in the United States, Italy and Spain.

V dropped 1 base and J dropped 5; count of bases not matched to a gene: 12. Germline V lookup: CDR1 SNHLY, CDR2 FYNNEI. The CDR3 contains 17 residues. As processed by the authors: Estimated nucleated cell counts came from reference gene primer amplification. TCRdb's copy holds only in-frame clones and misses some; the assay was immunoSEQ multiplex PCR. From that table come the V and J calls and clone size; the DNA was used to work out D and trimming. Here the sample spans around 250,000 clones, around 84% being singletons. The gene calls are TRBV2 and TRBJ2-3; the match to TRBD2 covers 7 bases. The clonotype comes from a woman aged 40 to 50 who had recovered from COVID-19. The specimen sequenced was peripheral blood. The CDR3 region has the DNA TGTGCCAGCAGTGAAGTATGGGGAGGGAGTATGGGAGATACGCAGTATTTT. Its translation: CASSEVWGGSMGDTQYF.